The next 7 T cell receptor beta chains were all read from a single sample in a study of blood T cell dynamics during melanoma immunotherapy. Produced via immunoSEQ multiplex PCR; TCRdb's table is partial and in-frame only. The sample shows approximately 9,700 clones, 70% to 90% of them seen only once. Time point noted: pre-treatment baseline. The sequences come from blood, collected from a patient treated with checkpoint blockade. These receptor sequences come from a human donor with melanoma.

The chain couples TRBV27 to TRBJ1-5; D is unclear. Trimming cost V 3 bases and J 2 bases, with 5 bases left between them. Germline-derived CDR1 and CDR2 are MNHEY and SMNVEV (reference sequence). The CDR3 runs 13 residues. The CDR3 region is CASSLWGNQPQHF. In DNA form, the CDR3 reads TGTGCCAGCAGTTTGTGGGGCAATCAGCCCCAGCATTTT.

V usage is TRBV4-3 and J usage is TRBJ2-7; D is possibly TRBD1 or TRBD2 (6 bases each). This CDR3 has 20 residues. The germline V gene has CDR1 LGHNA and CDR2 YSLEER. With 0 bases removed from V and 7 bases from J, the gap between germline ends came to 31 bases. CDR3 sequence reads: CASSQDPWRSSAHKQGEQYF. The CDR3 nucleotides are TGCGCCAGCAGCCAAGATCCGTGGCGGTCTAGCGCCCATAAGCAGGGGGAGCAGTACTTC.

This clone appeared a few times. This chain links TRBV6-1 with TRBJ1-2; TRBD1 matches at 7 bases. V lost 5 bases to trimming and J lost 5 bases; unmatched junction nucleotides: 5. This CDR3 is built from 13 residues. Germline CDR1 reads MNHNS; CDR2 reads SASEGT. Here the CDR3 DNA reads TGTGCCAGCAGTCGGGACAGATTATATGGCTACACCTTC. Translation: CASSRDRLYGYTF.

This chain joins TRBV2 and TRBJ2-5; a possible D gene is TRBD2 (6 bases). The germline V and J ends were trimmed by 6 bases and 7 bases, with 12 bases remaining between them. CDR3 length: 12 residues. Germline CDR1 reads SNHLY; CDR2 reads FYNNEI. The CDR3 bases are TGTGCCAGCAGAGGGCGGGAAGGGACCCAGTACTTC. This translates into CASRGREGTQYF.

The CDR3 DNA reads TGCGCCAGCAGCTTGGTGGGGGGACGTGGTGGAAACACCATATATTTT. Its translation is CASSLVGGRGGNTIYF. The rearrangement uses TRBV5-1 and TRBJ1-3, with D perhaps matching TRBD1 (5 bases). CDR3 length: 16 amino acids. Trimming removed 0 bases from V and 3 bases from J, with 13 bases in between. CDR1 is SGHRS, CDR2 YFSETQ, per germline.

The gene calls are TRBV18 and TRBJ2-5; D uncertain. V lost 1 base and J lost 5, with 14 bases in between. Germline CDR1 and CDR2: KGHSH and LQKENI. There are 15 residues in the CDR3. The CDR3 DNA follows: TGTGCCAGCTCACCACTGGGCAGTCCAAGCGAGACCCAGTACTTC. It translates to CASSPLGSPSETQYF. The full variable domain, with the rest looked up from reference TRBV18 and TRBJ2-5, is NAGVMQNPRHLVRRRGQEARLRCSPMKGHSHVYWYRQLPEEGLKFMVYLQKENIIDESGMPKERFSAEFPKEGPSILRIQQVVRGDSAAYFCASSPLGSPSETQYFGPGTRLLVL.

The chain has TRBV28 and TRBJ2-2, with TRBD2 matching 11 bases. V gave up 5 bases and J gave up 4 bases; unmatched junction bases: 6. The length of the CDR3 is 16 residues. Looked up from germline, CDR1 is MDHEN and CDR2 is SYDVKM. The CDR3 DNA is TGTGCCAGCAGTCCGGGACTAGCGGACGCCACCGGGGAGCTGTTTTTT. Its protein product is CASSPGLADATGELFF.